These 18 T cell receptor beta chains were sequenced from one sample in a study of blood T cells in healthy people across ages. Using a J-beta primer mix together with a sample-barcoded 5' primer, a second PCR was run for roughly 7 to 11 cycles. TCRdb passed the 5' RACE reads through MiXCR, listing each CDR3 protein once. The sample contains about 1.1 million distinct CDR3 sequences, less than 45% of which appear only once. The sequencing input was blood. These receptors were obtained from a man aged 18 to 30 in good health.

The chain uses TRBV20-1 and TRBJ1-2; tentatively, D is TRBD1 (5 bases). V was cut by 4 bases and J by 4 bases, with 16 bases left in between. CDR3 size: 14 residues. The germline V gene has CDR1 DFQATT and CDR2 SNEGSKA (reference sequence). In DNA form, the CDR3 reads TGCAGTGCTATCCGGCGGGGGGTGACCTATGGCTACACCTTC. Translated, it gives CSAIRRGVTYGYTF.

As for this clonotype: A clone one base away is much larger, so this may be a read error. The rearrangement uses TRBV28 and TRBJ2-1; 7 positions agree with TRBD1. The J call is doubtful: the DNA matches TRBJ2-7 better. Germline V gene sequence: CDR1 MDHEN, CDR2 SYDVKM. There are 16 residues in the CDR3. The CDR3 bases are TGTGCCAGCAGCCTTACAGGGGTTCCCTCCTACAATGAGCAGTACTTC. Its translation: CASSLTGVPSYNEQYF.

This chain connects TRBV25-1 to TRBJ2-1, with D unresolved. This CDR3 has 16 amino acids. Trimming took 4 bases from V and 4 from J, leaving 17 bases between them. The germline CDR1 and CDR2 sequences are MGHDK and SYGVNS. CDR3 residues: CASSGAGDVEYNEQFF. The CDR3 nucleotides read TGTGCCAGCAGTGGGGCAGGAGATGTAGAGTACAATGAGCAGTTCTTC.

The V gene is TRBV10-3, the J gene TRBJ1-5, with D maybe TRBD1 (5 bases). V was trimmed by 2 bases and J by 4 bases, leaving 6 bases between them. Germline V gene data show CDR1 as ENHRY and CDR2 as SYGVKD. The CDR3 extends over 13 amino acids. CDR3 bases: TGTGCCATCAGTGAGGCAGGGAATCAGCCCCAGCATTTT. This sequence encodes CAISEAGNQPQHF.

The chain couples TRBV20-1 to TRBJ2-2; 7 nucleotides align to TRBD2. The V segment lost 6 bases and the J segment 1 base; nucleotides outside the gene matches: 2. The CDR3 contains 13 residues. Looked up from germline, CDR1 is DFQATT and CDR2 is SNEGSKA (reference sequence). CDR3 sequence (DNA): TGCAGTGCCGCTAGCGGGAACACCGGGGAGCTGTTTTTT. This translates into CSAASGNTGELFF.

J is TRBJ2-3 and V is TRBV6-2 or TRBV6-3; possibly TRBD1 or TRBD2 for D (5 bases each). This CDR3 has 16 residues. V was pared by 0 bases and J by 5 bases, with 15 bases between. In germline, CDR1 is MNHEY, CDR2 SVGEGT. This chain's CDR3 is CASSYSTTGPGDTQYF. The CDR3, as DNA: TGTGCCAGCAGTTACTCGACTACAGGCCCGGGAGATACGCAGTATTTT.

In its sample, this clonotype was seen a few times. J is TRBJ1-4 and V is TRBV7-9, with D uncertain. The germline CDR1 and CDR2 sequences are SEHNR and FQNEAQ (reference sequence). CDR3 length equals 16 residues. V was pared by 4 bases and J by 0 bases, with 12 bases between. This CDR3 is CASSSRTGSTNEKLFF. In DNA form, the CDR3 reads TGTGCCAGCAGCTCGAGGACTGGGTCAACTAATGAAAAACTGTTTTTT.

The chain links TRBV7-2 to TRBJ1-5, with D hard to call. Trimming stripped 2 bases from V and 9 bases from J, with 8 bases between. CDR1 and CDR2 (germline): SGHTA, FQGNSA. The CDR3 has 12 residues. The CDR3, as DNA: TGTGCCAGCAGCTTATTTCGTCGGCCCCAGCATTTT. This encodes CASSLFRRPQHF.

In this sample, this clonotype turned up a few times. V gene TRBV10-3 combines with J gene TRBJ1-4; no definite D call. Germline V CDR1 and CDR2: ENHRY, SYGVKD. The CDR3 contains 12 residues. Deletions cut 6 bases from V and 6 bases from J, with 8 bases between. The CDR3 here is CAIRGEDEKLFF. The DNA of the CDR3 is TGTGCCATCAGGGGTGAGGATGAAAAACTGTTTTTT.

The chain couples TRBV11-2 to TRBJ2-2; D call uncertain. CDR1 is SGHAT and CDR2 is FQNNGV in the germline V gene. V gave up 1 base and J gave up 0 bases, with 12 bases separating them. The CDR3 totals 17 residues. The CDR3 is CASSLVSLPANTGELFF. Here the CDR3 DNA reads TGTGCCAGCAGCTTAGTAAGCCTTCCTGCGAACACCGGGGAGCTGTTTTTT.

The chain employs TRBV7-2 and TRBJ1-4; D not certain. V shed 5 bases and J shed 7 bases, with 11 bases lying between them. The germline V gene encodes CDR1 SGHTA and CDR2 FQGNSA. The CDR3 spans 13 residues. The CDR3 spells CASSLSGIEKLFF. The CDR3, as DNA: TGTGCCAGCAGCCTCAGTGGGATTGAAAAACTGTTTTTT. Looking up the rest from reference TRBV7-2 and TRBJ1-4 gives the full variable domain: GAGVSQSPSNKVTEKGKDVELRCDPISGHTALYWYRQSLGQGLEFLIYFQGNSAPDKSGLPSDRFSAERTGGSVSTLTIQRTQQEDSAVYLCASSLSGIEKLFFGSGTQLSVL.

The chain carries TRBV12-3 or TRBV12-4 and TRBJ2-7, with 7 positions matching TRBD2. The ends lost 5 bases at V and 5 bases at J; junction bases unmatched: 6. The length of the CDR3 is 13 residues. The CDR3 loop reads CASSSGVGNEQYF. Written as DNA, the CDR3 is TGTGCCAGCAGTAGCGGGGTAGGGAACGAGCAGTACTTC.

The chain recombines TRBV7-9 with TRBJ1-2; unclear D gene. Germline CDR1 is SEHNR and CDR2 is FQNEAQ (reference sequence). The CDR3 is made up of 13 amino acids. Trimming stripped 3 bases from V and 4 bases from J, with 9 bases between. CDR3 protein: CASSLDVVYGYTF. The CDR3 DNA sequence: TGTGCCAGCAGCTTGGATGTCGTCTATGGCTACACCTTC.

The table lists this clonotype with a few counts. V is TRBV20-1 and J is TRBJ2-1, with D possibly being TRBD1 or TRBD2 (5 bases each). Per the germline V gene, CDR1 is DFQATT and CDR2 is SNEGSKA (reference sequence). Trimming cost V 6 bases and J 3 bases, with 15 bases left between them. CDR3 length: 14 amino acids. CDR3 nucleotide sequence: TGCAGTGCCGACGGGACCGAAGACTACAATGAGCAGTTCTTC. It yields the protein CSADGTEDYNEQFF.

This clonotype has just a few counts. This chain joins TRBV10-3 and TRBJ2-7; 12 bases line up with TRBD2. CDR1 and CDR2 from the germline V gene are ENHRY and SYGVKD. The CDR3 covers 15 residues. Trimming removed 8 bases from V and 2 bases from J; junction bases left unmatched: 7. In nucleotides, the CDR3 is TGTGCCATCGGGAAAGGACTAGCGGGGACCTACGAGCAGTACTTC. It is translated as CAIGKGLAGTYEQYF.

This rearrangement joins TRBV12-3 or TRBV12-4 to TRBJ1-5; a weak D match, TRBD1 (6 bases). V was clipped by 6 bases and J by 3 bases, with 18 bases between them. This CDR3 is built from 16 residues. This CDR3 is CASREDRNTINQPQHF. CDR3 in DNA: TGTGCCAGCAGAGAAGACAGGAACACTATCAATCAGCCCCAGCATTTT.

The rearrangement links TRBV24-1 to TRBJ2-1; the D gene is possibly TRBD1 (5 bases). Between the trimmed V and J ends, which lost 5 bases and 1 base, there was a span of 14 bases. Germline CDR1 is KGHDR and CDR2 is SFDVKD. The CDR3 totals 16 residues. DNA of the CDR3: TGTGCCACCAGTGCAGGACGGACAACTTCCTACAATGAGCAGTTCTTC. This sequence encodes CATSAGRTTSYNEQFF.

This clonotype appeared a few times. This chain links TRBV12-3 or TRBV12-4 with TRBJ1-5, with a possible D match to TRBD1 (6 bases). The CDR3 is made up of 14 amino acids. V shed 2 bases and J shed 7 bases, with 12 bases lying between them. CDR3: CASSLRGARQPQHF. As DNA, the CDR3 is TGTGCCAGCAGTTTAAGGGGGGCTAGACAGCCCCAGCATTTT.